This T cell receptor (beta chain) was profiled in a study of T cells of healthy individuals. V trimming: 4 bases; J trimming: 5 bases; junction bases outside the gene matches: 2. Germline loops: CDR1 SGHDN, CDR2 FVKESK. The CDR3 is 13 residues long. TCRdb fed the 5' RACE reads into MiXCR, producing one record per CDR3 protein. The repertoire holds approximately 58,000 distinct CDR3 sequences, over 12% seen once, with about 16% in the top ten. This sequence was found in a human donor in good health. The chain has TRBV14 and TRBJ2-7, with TRBD1 identical over 10 bases. CDR3 amino acids: CASSLTGGHEQYF. CDR3 coding DNA: TGTGCCAGCAGCCTGACAGGGGGCCACGAGCAGTACTTC.